A selection of T cell receptor beta chains follows, all from one sample in a study of shared clonotypes between healthy human individuals. Measured with immunoSEQ multiplex PCR; TCRdb has only the in-frame clones, and not every one. The data contain a few hundred thousand clones, around 95% of them singletons. The sequencing input was naive CD8+ T cells sorted from blood. The receptors were sampled from a woman in her 30s in good health. The CDR3 runs from the conserved cysteine through the conserved F or W. Fields, in order: D gene, V gene, clone size, CDR3 length, J gene, CDR3 DNA, CDR3 protein. D genes are given only for firm matches. For some rows the clone size is stated as once, few or many, or as a class when expanded; others skip it.

D: .; V: TRBV6-5; size: .; length: 12; J: TRBJ2-2; DNA: TGTGCCAGCAGTTTCACCACCGGGGAGCTGTTTTTT; CDR3: CASSFTTGELFF
D: .; V: TRBV15; size: .; length: 14; J: TRBJ2-1; DNA: TGTGCCACCAGCATCTGGAGGGGGGACAATGAGCAGTTCTTC; CDR3: CATSIWRGDNEQFF
D: TRBD2; V: TRBV2; size: .; length: 13; J: TRBJ2-2; DNA: TGTGCCAGGGGGACTAGCGTTGCCGGGGAGCTGTTTTTT; CDR3: CARGTSVAGELFF
D: TRBD1; V: TRBV19; size: .; length: 13; J: TRBJ2-7; DNA: TGTGCCAGTAGTATCGGACAGGGGTTCGAGCAGTACTTC; CDR3: CASSIGQGFEQYF
D: .; V: TRBV5-6; size: .; length: 13; J: TRBJ1-1; DNA: TGTGCCAGCAGCTTGGGGGGGGCACAGGAAGCTTTCTTT; CDR3: CASSLGGAQEAFF
D: TRBD1; V: TRBV30; size: .; length: 14; J: TRBJ2-7; DNA: TGTGCCTGGAGTAATCGGGACAGGGGTTACGAGCAGTACTTC; CDR3: CAWSNRDRGYEQYF
D: .; V: TRBV27; size: .; length: 15; J: TRBJ1-5; DNA: TGTGCCAGCAGTTTATTCGGGAGGGCGGATCAGCCCCAGCATTTT; CDR3: CASSLFGRADQPQHF
D: .; V: TRBV6-1; size: .; length: 13; J: TRBJ1-2; DNA: TGTGCCAGCAGTGAAGCTACGGACTATGGCTACACCTTC; CDR3: CASSEATDYGYTF
D: .; V: TRBV10-3; size: .; length: 14; J: TRBJ2-7; DNA: TGTGCCATCAGTGTCGGGACGGTCTCCTACGAGCAGTACTTC; CDR3: CAISVGTVSYEQYF
D: .; V: TRBV6-1; size: .; length: 13; J: TRBJ2-3; DNA: TGTGCCAGCAGTGAAGTACGAGTAGATACGCAGTATTTT; CDR3: CASSEVRVDTQYF
D: .; V: TRBV19; size: .; length: 18; J: TRBJ1-5; DNA: TGTGCCAGTAGTATTCCAACGGGTTGGGGGTATAGCAATCAGCCCCAGCATTTT; CDR3: CASSIPTGWGYSNQPQHF
D: .; V: TRBV30; size: .; length: 14; J: TRBJ2-5; DNA: TGTGCCTGGAGTGTACTAAGCGGCCGAGAGACCCAGTACTTC; CDR3: CAWSVLSGRETQYF
D: .; V: TRBV5-1; size: .; length: 15; J: TRBJ2-1; DNA: TGCGCCAGCAGCTGGGGAACCGGGACTTACAATGAGCAGTTCTTC; CDR3: CASSWGTGTYNEQFF
D: .; V: TRBV7-9; size: .; length: 15; J: TRBJ2-3; DNA: TGTGCCAGCAGCTTACCTCAGAAATTGGCAGATACGCAGTATTTT; CDR3: CASSLPQKLADTQYF
D: .; V: TRBV6-6; size: .; length: 13; J: TRBJ2-7; DNA: TGTGCCAGCAGTGCCATACAGGTCAACGAGCAGTACTTC; CDR3: CASSAIQVNEQYF
D: .; V: TRBV15; size: .; length: 16; J: TRBJ2-7; DNA: TGTGCCACCAGCACCCCGGGACTTACCAAAGCCTACGAGCAGTACTTC; CDR3: CATSTPGLTKAYEQYF
D: TRBD2; V: TRBV27; size: once; length: 15; J: TRBJ2-3; DNA: TGTGCCAGCAGTACCGGGACTAGCGGGAGAGATACGCAGTATTTT; CDR3: CASSTGTSGRDTQYF
D: .; V: TRBV7-9; size: .; length: 16; J: TRBJ2-7; DNA: TGTGCCAGCAGCTTAGTCGGCGGACCCAGCTCCTACGAGCAGTACTTC; CDR3: CASSLVGGPSSYEQYF
D: .; V: TRBV28; size: .; length: 13; J: TRBJ2-7; DNA: TGTGCCAGCGACGGGGGCCCCTCCTACGAGCAGTACTTC; CDR3: CASDGGPSYEQYF
D: TRBD2; V: TRBV9; size: once; length: 16; J: TRBJ2-2; DNA: TGTGCCAGCAGCGGACTAGCGGGACGGAACACCGGGGAGCTGTTTTTT; CDR3: CASSGLAGRNTGELFF
D: TRBD1; V: TRBV5-4; size: .; length: 15; J: TRBJ2-2; DNA: TGTGCCAGCAGCCCGTGGACAGGGGGCGCCGGGGAGCTGTTTTTT; CDR3: CASSPWTGGAGELFF
D: .; V: TRBV11-2; size: .; length: 15; J: TRBJ2-1; DNA: TGTGCCAGCAGCTCCCTCTCTCGGGCAGGGAATGAGCAGTTCTTC; CDR3: CASSSLSRAGNEQFF
D: .; V: TRBV5-1; size: .; length: 16; J: TRBJ2-3; DNA: TGCGCCAGCAGCTTGGAGTTCCGGGTTTCAGCAGATACGCAGTATTTT; CDR3: CASSLEFRVSADTQYF
D: TRBD1; V: TRBV6-5; size: .; length: 14; J: TRBJ1-6; DNA: TGTGCCAGCAGTTCTGGGACAGCAAATTCACCCCTCCACTTT; CDR3: CASSSGTANSPLHF
D: .; V: TRBV5-6; size: .; length: 14; J: TRBJ2-7; DNA: TGTGCCAGCAGCTTTTCAGGGAAGCACTACGAGCAGTACTTC; CDR3: CASSFSGKHYEQYF
D: TRBD2; V: TRBV27; size: .; length: 18; J: TRBJ2-1; DNA: TGTGCCAGCAGTTCCGCCCGACTAGCGGGAGGGCCCATCTATGAGCAGTTCTTC; CDR3: CASSSARLAGGPIYEQFF
D: TRBD1; V: TRBV5-5; size: .; length: 16; J: TRBJ2-5; DNA: TGTGCCAGCAGCTCACCCGGACAGGGCCCCCAAGAGACCCAGTACTTC; CDR3: CASSSPGQGPQETQYF
D: TRBD1; V: TRBV5-4; size: .; length: 16; J: TRBJ2-7; DNA: TGTGCCAGCAGCCGCGGCCGGACAGGTTCAACCTACGAGCAGTACTTC; CDR3: CASSRGRTGSTYEQYF
D: .; V: TRBV7-9; size: .; length: 13; J: TRBJ2-5; DNA: TGTGCCAGCAGCTTTGGAGGGGTTGAGACCCAGTACTTC; CDR3: CASSFGGVETQYF
D: TRBD2; V: TRBV27; size: .; length: 16; J: TRBJ2-2; DNA: TGTGCCAGCAGTTTATTGGCGGGAGGGGGCACCGGGGAGCTGTTTTTT; CDR3: CASSLLAGGGTGELFF
D: TRBD2; V: TRBV14; size: .; length: 16; J: TRBJ2-3; DNA: TGTGCCAGCAGCCAAGTTCTAGCGGGAGAGTCAGATACGCAGTATTTT; CDR3: CASSQVLAGESDTQYF
D: .; V: TRBV27; size: .; length: 15; J: TRBJ1-2; DNA: TGTGCCAGCAGTTCCTTTCAGGGTAGGTTGGATGGCTACACCTTC; CDR3: CASSSFQGRLDGYTF
D: .; V: TRBV27; size: .; length: 14; J: TRBJ2-1; DNA: TGTGCCAGCGGGAGGGACAGTTCCTACAATGAGCAGTTCTTC; CDR3: CASGRDSSYNEQFF
D: .; V: TRBV4-1; size: .; length: 13; J: TRBJ2-5; DNA: TGCGCCAGCAGCCAAGATCCCGAAGGATCCCAGTACTTC; CDR3: CASSQDPEGSQYF
D: .; V: TRBV6-1; size: .; length: 11; J: TRBJ1-5; DNA: TGTGCCAGCAGGGAGGAATCTTCCCAGCATTTT; CDR3: CASREESSQHF
D: .; V: TRBV14; size: once; length: 13; J: TRBJ1-2; DNA: TGTGCCAGCAGCCAAGTCGTAAACTATGGCTACACCTTC; CDR3: CASSQVVNYGYTF
D: .; V: TRBV4-1; size: once; length: 16; J: TRBJ2-1; DNA: TGCGCCAGCAGCCAAGTGTGGAGGTCCTCCTACAATGAGCAGTTCTTC; CDR3: CASSQVWRSSYNEQFF
D: .; V: TRBV11-2; size: .; length: 15; J: TRBJ1-1; DNA: TGTGCCAGCAGCTTATGGGGACACCGAAACACTGAAGCTTTCTTT; CDR3: CASSLWGHRNTEAFF
D: TRBD2; V: TRBV14; size: .; length: 17; J: TRBJ2-1; DNA: TGTGCCAGCAGCCCCTCCCTCGGCGGGAGGGCCTACAATGAGCAGTTCTTC; CDR3: CASSPSLGGRAYNEQFF
D: TRBD2; V: TRBV4-1; size: .; length: 14; J: TRBJ2-1; DNA: TGCGCCAGCAGCCACCCCCTAGCGGCCAATGAGCAGTTCTTC; CDR3: CASSHPLAANEQFF
D: .; V: TRBV28; size: .; length: 14; J: TRBJ1-3; DNA: TGTGCCAGCAGTTTATCCTGGGCCGCAAACACCATATATTTT; CDR3: CASSLSWAANTIYF